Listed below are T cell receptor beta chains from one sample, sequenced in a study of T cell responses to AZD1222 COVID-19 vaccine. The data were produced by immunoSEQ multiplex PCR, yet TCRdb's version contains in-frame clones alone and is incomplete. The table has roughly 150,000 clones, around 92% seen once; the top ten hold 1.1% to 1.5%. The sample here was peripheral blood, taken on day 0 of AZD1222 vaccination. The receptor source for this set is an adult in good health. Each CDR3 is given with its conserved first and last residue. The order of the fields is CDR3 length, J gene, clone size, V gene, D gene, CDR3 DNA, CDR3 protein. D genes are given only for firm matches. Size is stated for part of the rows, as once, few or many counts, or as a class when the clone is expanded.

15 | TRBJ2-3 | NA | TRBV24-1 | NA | TGTGCCACCAGTGTCAGGGGGGCTAGCACAGATACGCAGTATTTT | CATSVRGASTDTQYF
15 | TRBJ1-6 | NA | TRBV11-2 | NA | TGTGCCAGCAGCCGCGAATCCTCCTATAATTCACCCCTCCACTTT | CASSRESSYNSPLHF
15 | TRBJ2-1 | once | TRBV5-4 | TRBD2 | TGTGCCAGCAGTCAGGCGGGACTAGCCTACAATGAGCAGTTCTTC | CASSQAGLAYNEQFF
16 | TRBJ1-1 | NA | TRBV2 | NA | TGTGCCAGCAGTGCCCGACGGGGGAGGTCGAACACTGAAGCTTTCTTT | CASSARRGRSNTEAFF
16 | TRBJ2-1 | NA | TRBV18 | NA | TGTGCCAGCTCACCGAGACGGGTGAGAACGTACAATGAGCAGTTCTTC | CASSPRRVRTYNEQFF
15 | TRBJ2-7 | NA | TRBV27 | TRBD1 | TGTGCCAGCAGACCCGTGGGACAGGGTCGAAACGAGCAGTACTTC | CASRPVGQGRNEQYF
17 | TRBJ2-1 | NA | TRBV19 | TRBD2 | TGTGCCAGTAGCCCGAGCCGCTCCGGGACTAGCGGGGGGGGTAAGTTCTTC | CASSPSRSGTSGGGKFF
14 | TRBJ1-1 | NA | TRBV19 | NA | TGTGCCAGTAGTAGGGCACCGCTCAACACTGAAGCTTTCTTT | CASSRAPLNTEAFF
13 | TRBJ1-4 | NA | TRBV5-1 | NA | TGCGCCAGCAGCTTGGGAAGAGGTGAAAAACTGTTTTTT | CASSLGRGEKLFF
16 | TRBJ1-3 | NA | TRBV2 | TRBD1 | TGTGCCAGCAGTGAGGGACAGGGGGGACTCAGAAACACCATATATTTT | CASSEGQGGLRNTIYF
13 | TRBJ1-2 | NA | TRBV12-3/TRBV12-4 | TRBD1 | TGTGCCAGCAGTTCAGACAGGGTAGGAGGCTACACCTTC | CASSSDRVGGYTF
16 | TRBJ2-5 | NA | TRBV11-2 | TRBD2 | TGTGCCAGCAGCTTCGGACTAGCGGGGGGTCAAGAGACCCAGTACTTC | CASSFGLAGGQETQYF
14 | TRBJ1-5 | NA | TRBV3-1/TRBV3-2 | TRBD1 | TGTGCCAGCAGCCGGGACAGGGTGGATCAGCCCCAGCATTTT | CASSRDRVDQPQHF
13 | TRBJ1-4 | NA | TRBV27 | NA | TGTGCCAGCAGTGGCAGGTTGAATGAAAAACTGTTTTTT | CASSGRLNEKLFF
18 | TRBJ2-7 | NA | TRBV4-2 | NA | TGTGCCAGCAGCCAAGTCCAACCTTTGTTTGCGCCCTCCTACGAGCAGTACTTC | CASSQVQPLFAPSYEQYF
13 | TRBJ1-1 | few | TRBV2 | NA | TGTGCCAGCAGTGTCAAGGCGAACACTGAAGCTTTCTTT | CASSVKANTEAFF
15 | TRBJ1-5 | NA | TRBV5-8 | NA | TGTGCCAGCAGCTTGGTGGTTGCGGAGCCGGGGCCCCAGCATTTT | CASSLVVAEPGPQHF
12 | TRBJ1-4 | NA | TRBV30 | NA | TGTGCCTGGAGTATATTCGAGCAAAAACTGTTTTTT | CAWSIFEQKLFF
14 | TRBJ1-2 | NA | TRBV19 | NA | TGTGCCAGTAGTATAATAGGGGATTCCGGTGGCTACACCTTC | CASSIIGDSGGYTF
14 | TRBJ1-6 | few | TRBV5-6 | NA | TGTGCCAGCAGCTTGGGCAGGGACTGTTCACCCCTCCACTTT | CASSLGRDCSPLHF
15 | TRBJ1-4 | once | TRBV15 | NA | TGTGCCACCAGCAGGGGGGAGATAGGGACTGAAAAACTGTTTTTT | CATSRGEIGTEKLFF
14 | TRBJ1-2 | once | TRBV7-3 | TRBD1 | TGTGCCAGCAGCCCCGGGACAGGGGGACGTGGCTACACCTTC | CASSPGTGGRGYTF
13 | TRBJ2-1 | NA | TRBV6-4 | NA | TGTGCCAGCAGTGACTTGAGGGTCGATGAGCAGTTCTTC | CASSDLRVDEQFF
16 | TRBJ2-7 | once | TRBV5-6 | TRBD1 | TGTGCCAGCAGCTTGGTTCCCGGGACAGGTGACCGCGAGCAGTACTTC | CASSLVPGTGDREQYF
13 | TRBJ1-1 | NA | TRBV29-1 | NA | TGCAGCGTTGACGGGCTTCTGAACACTGAAGCTTTCTTT | CSVDGLLNTEAFF
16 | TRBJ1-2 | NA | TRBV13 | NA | TGTGCCAGCAGCCCGCCGGGGGGCTCGTCTGGGTATGGCTACACCTTC | CASSPPGGSSGYGYTF
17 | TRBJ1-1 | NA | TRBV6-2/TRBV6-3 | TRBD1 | TGTGCCAGCAGTTACCGGGACAGACTAAGGGATTACACTGAAGCTTTCTTT | CASSYRDRLRDYTEAFF
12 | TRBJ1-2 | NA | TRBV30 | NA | TGTGCCTGGAGCGGATACAGGGTTGGCTACACCTTC | CAWSGYRVGYTF